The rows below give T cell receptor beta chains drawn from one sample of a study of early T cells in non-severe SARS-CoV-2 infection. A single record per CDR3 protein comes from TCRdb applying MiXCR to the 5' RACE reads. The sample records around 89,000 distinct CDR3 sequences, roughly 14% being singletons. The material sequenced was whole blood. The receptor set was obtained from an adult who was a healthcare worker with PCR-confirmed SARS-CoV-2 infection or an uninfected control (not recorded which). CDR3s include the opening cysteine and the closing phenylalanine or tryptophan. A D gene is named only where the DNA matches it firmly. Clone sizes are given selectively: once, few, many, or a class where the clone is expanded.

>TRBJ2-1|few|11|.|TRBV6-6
CASSFENEQFF
TGTGCCAGCAGTTTTGAGAATGAGCAGTTCTTC
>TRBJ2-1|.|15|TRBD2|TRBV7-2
CASSSIRGGGSEQFF
TGTGCCAGCAGCTCCATACGGGGGGGCGGCAGTGAGCAGTTCTTC
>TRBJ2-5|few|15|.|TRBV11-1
CASSLAEGSWETQYF
TGTGCCAGCAGCTTAGCAGAGGGGTCCTGGGAGACCCAGTACTTC
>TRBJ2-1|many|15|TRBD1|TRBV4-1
CASSQTGSSYNEQFF
TGCGCCAGCAGCCAGACAGGGAGCTCCTACAATGAGCAGTTCTTC
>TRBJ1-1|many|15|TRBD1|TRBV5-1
CASSQNRGSNTEAFF
TGCGCCAGCAGCCAAAACAGGGGCTCGAACACTGAAGCTTTCTTT
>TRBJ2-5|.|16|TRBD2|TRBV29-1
CSVEGTSSGVTETQYF
TGCAGCGTTGAAGGAACTTCTAGCGGGGTAACGGAGACCCAGTACTTC
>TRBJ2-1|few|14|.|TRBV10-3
CAISDASSYNEQFF
TGTGCCATCAGCGACGCTAGCTCCTACAATGAGCAGTTCTTC
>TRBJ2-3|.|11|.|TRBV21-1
CPRVGTDTQYF
TGCCCCAGGGTCGGCACAGATACGCAGTATTTT
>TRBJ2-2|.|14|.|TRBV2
CASSDPRGAGELFF
TGTGCCAGCAGTGACCCCAGGGGAGCCGGGGAGCTGTTTTTT
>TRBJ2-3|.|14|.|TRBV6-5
CASSYFGREDTQYF
TGTGCCAGCAGTTACTTCGGGCGCGAAGATACGCAGTATTTT
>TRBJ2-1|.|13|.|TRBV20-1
CSAPRVAYNEQFF
TGCAGTGCTCCCAGAGTAGCTTACAATGAGCAGTTCTTC
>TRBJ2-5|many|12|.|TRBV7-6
CASSPAQETQYF
TGTGCCAGCAGCCCCGCCCAAGAGACCCAGTACTTC
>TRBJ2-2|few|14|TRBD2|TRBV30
CAWSLSSGAGELFF
TGTGCCTGGAGTTTAAGTAGCGGGGCCGGGGAGCTGTTTTTT
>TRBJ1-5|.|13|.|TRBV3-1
CASSRGDNQPQHF
TGTGCCAGCAGCCGGGGGGACAATCAGCCCCAGCATTTT
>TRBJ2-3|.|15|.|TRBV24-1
CATSDAGASTDTQYF
TGTGCCACCAGTGATGCGGGGGCTAGCACAGATACGCAGTATTTT
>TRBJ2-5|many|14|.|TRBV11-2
CASSLSASQETQYF
TGTGCCAGCAGCTTATCGGCTAGCCAAGAGACCCAGTACTTC
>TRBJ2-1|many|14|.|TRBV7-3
CASSLMSSYNEQFF
TGTGCCAGCAGCTTAATGAGCTCCTACAATGAGCAGTTCTTC
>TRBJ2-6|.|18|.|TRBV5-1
CASAATGTAYSGANVLTF
TGCGCCAGCGCAGCCACCGGGACGGCATACTCTGGGGCCAACGTCCTGACTTTC
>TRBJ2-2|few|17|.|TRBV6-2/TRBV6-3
CASSYGRSTESTGELFF
TGTGCCAGCAGTTACGGCAGGAGTACAGAAAGCACCGGGGAGCTGTTTTTT
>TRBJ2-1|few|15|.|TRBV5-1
CASTRADLPYNEQFF
TGCGCCAGCACCCGGGCAGATTTACCCTACAATGAGCAGTTCTTC
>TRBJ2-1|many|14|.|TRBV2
CASSARHRALGQFF
TGTGCCAGCAGTGCACGCCACCGGGCCCTGGGGCAGTTCTTC
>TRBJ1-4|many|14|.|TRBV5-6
CASSPGVYDEKLFF
TGTGCCAGCAGCCCTGGGGTTTACGATGAAAAACTGTTTTTT
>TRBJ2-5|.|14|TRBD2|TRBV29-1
CSVGTGTSRETQYF
TGCAGCGTCGGAACCGGGACTAGTCGGGAGACCCAGTACTTC
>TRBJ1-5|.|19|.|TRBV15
CATRRKKDGYSYSNQPQHF
TGTGCCACCAGACGAAAGAAGGACGGATACTCCTATAGCAATCAGCCCCAGCATTTT
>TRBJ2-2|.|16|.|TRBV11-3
CASSLGTPRRTGELFF
TGTGCCAGCAGCTTAGGGACACCCCGACGGACCGGGGAGCTGTTTTTT
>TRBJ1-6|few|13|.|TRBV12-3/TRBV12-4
CASSYGGDSPLHF
TGTGCCAGCAGTTACGGGGGAGATTCACCCCTCCACTTT
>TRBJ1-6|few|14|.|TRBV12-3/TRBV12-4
CASSSGLVNSPLHF
TGTGCCAGCAGTTCCGGGTTGGTGAATTCACCCCTCCACTTT
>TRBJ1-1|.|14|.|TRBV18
CASSPVLMNTEAFF
TGTGCCAGCTCACCGGTCCTTATGAACACTGAAGCTTTCTTT
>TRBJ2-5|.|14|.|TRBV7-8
CASSFTEVQETQYF
TGTGCCAGCAGCTTTACAGAGGTCCAAGAGACCCAGTACTTC
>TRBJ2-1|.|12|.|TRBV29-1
CSATQGANEQFF
TGCAGCGCAACACAGGGCGCGAATGAGCAGTTCTTC
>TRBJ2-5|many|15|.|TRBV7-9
CASSLFFATGQTQYF
TGTGCCAGCAGCTTATTTTTTGCCACAGGGCAGACCCAGTACTTC
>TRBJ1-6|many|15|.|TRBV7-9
CASSLVGLYNSPLHF
TGTGCCAGCAGCTTAGTTGGCCTCTATAATTCACCCCTCCACTTT
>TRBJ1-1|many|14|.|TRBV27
CASSLSGQNTEAFF
TGTGCCAGCAGTTTATCTGGCCAGAACACTGAAGCTTTCTTT
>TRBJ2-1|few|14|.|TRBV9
CASSVSLEYNEQFF
TGTGCCAGCAGCGTATCCTTAGAATACAATGAGCAGTTCTTC
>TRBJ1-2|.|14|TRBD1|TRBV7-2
CASSPRTGHYGYTF
TGTGCCAGCAGCCCAAGGACAGGGCACTATGGCTACACCTTC
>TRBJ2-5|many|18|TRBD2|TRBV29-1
CSVEALGLAGRTQETQYF
TGCAGCGTTGAAGCGTTGGGACTAGCGGGGAGAACCCAAGAGACCCAGTACTTC
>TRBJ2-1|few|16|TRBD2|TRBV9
CASSGAGVLSYNEQFF
TGTGCCAGCAGTGGAGCGGGGGTACTCTCCTACAATGAGCAGTTCTTC
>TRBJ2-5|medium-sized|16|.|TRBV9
CASSTGLHDLQETQYF
TGTGCCAGCAGCACCGGACTCCATGATCTCCAAGAGACCCAGTACTTC
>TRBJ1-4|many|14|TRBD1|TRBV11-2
CASRAGQGVGKLFF
TGTGCCAGCAGAGCGGGACAGGGAGTGGGAAAACTGTTTTTT
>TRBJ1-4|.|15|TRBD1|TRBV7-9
CASSIGQGDNEKLFF
TGTGCCAGCAGCATCGGACAGGGTGATAATGAAAAACTGTTTTTT
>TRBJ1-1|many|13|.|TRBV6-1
CASIIDGPGRAFF
TGTGCCAGCATTATAGACGGTCCCGGGAGGGCTTTCTTT
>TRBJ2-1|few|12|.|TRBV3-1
CASSQTDNEQFF
TGTGCCAGCAGCCAAACGGACAATGAGCAGTTCTTC
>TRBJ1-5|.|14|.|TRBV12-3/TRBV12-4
CASSLSASNQPQHF
TGTGCCAGCAGTTTGTCAGCTAGCAATCAGCCCCAGCATTTT